The clone carrying this T cell receptor (beta chain) was picked up one time. This record belongs to a study of PD-L1 blockade in urothelial cancer. Time point meaning: peripheral blood 6 weeks after treatment start. Method: immunoSEQ multiplex PCR; TCRdb's copy keeps in-frame clones and lacks some. The sample yields 100,000 to 150,000 clones, about 84% seen once. CDR1 and CDR2 (germline): SEHNR, FQNEAQ (reference sequence). Trimming cost V 4 bases and J 5 bases; bases outside gene matches: 7. This CDR3 comprises 14 residues. The clonotype originates from a man in his fifties or sixties with urothelial cancer. The starting material was PBMCs, obtained around atezolizumab (anti-PD-L1) treatment. The chain joins TRBV7-9 to TRBJ2-5; 7 bases agree with TRBD1. CDR3 region: CASSYRQGLETQYF. CDR3 bases: TGTGCCAGCAGCTATCGACAGGGTTTGGAGACCCAGTACTTC. The full variable domain, rest sourced from reference TRBV7-9 and TRBJ2-5, is DTGVSQNPRHKITKRGQNVTFRCDPISEHNRLYWYRQTLGQGPEFLTYFQNEAQLEKSRLLSDRFSAERPKGSFSTLEIQRTEQGDSAMYLCASSYRQGLETQYFGPGTRLLVL.